This TCR beta chain was captured by sequencing in a study of blood T cell repertoires in COVID-19 (dated by TCRdb to the early 2020s). With regard to the full study: Samples from collaborators originated in the United States, Italy and Spain and spanned both the acute and convalescent phases of COVID-19. The material from the prospective study consisted of cDNA or gDNA derived from T cells, B-cell-depleted T cells, or PBMCs. The dataset comprised deeply sampled blood TCRbeta repertoires from subjects exposed to, actively infected with, or recovered from COVID-19. A freely available public database, intended as a resource for researchers studying the immune response to SARS-CoV-2, is where the repertoires were released. The samples were drawn from the first 160 participants of the ongoing ImmuneRACE study and from about 1,200 subjects provided by 6 global collaborators. Sample metadata almost always included a de-identified subject ID, COVID-19 status, age in years and sex. HLA class I and class II types, where available, came from metadata supplied by the sample provider rather than from assay-based typing. Points the paper makes about the study in general: How much clinical and demographic metadata was included differed by source and by participant, and the metadata was provided uncurated.

This clone has just one count. Its specific antigen is unknown. Base qualities are not at hand, and no much larger clone is one base apart. Each collaborating institution followed its own protocols to collect whole blood in K2EDTA tubes. Collaborator samples were shipped for TCRbeta analysis as frozen whole blood, isolated PBMCs, or DNA extracted from either sample type. V is trimmed back by 1 base and J by 0 bases, and the junction contains 3 bases that no gene match accounts for. Including the terminal cysteine and phenylalanine, the CDR3 comprises 16 residues. The sequence is cut down to CDR3 DNA, 48 bases in frame from base 1. Sequences SGHVS (CDR1) and FNYEAQ (CDR2) are obtained from the germline V gene. TCRbeta CDR3 regions were amplified from genomic DNA by means of the immunoSEQ Assay, a bias-controlled multiplex PCR. The original methods were these. Nucleated cell counts per sample were estimated from amplification of reference gene primers within the assay. To quantify the absolute abundance of each unique TCRbeta CDR3 rearrangement, sequence reads were collapsed and filtered. Productive Simpson clonality was computed per sample as the square root of Simpson's diversity index over productive rearrangements. As stored in TCRdb, this immuneACCESS dataset retains in-frame rearrangements with V and J assigned. A fraction of the clones does not appear; measured against another copy, unresolved V genes explain less than half of the discrepancy, and the remainder lacks a known reason. That table is the source of V, J and clone size, and D and trimming were worked out from the DNA. In all, the sample holds approximately 170,000 clones, and 75% to 85% of those were seen once. The ten largest make up about a tenth of the sample.

The specimen was peripheral blood. Recombination connected TRBV7-6 to TRBJ1-5; 7 bases in the middle match TRBD1. This receptor was taken from a human donor in a cohort sampled during active COVID-19. Here is the DNA: TGTGCCAGCAGCTTAGGGACAGGCCATAGCAATCAGCCCCAGCATTTT. It codes for CASSLGTGHSNQPQHF. The full variable domain, with segments outside the CDR3 supplied by the reference TRBV7-6 and TRBJ1-5 proteins, appears as GAGVSQSPRYKVTKRGQDVALRCDPISGHVSLYWYRQALGQGPEFLTYFNYEAQQDKSGLPNDRFSAERPEGSISTLTIQRTEQRDSAMYRCASSLGTGHSNQPQHFGDGTRLSIL.